The 29 T cell receptor beta chains below were found in one sample sequenced in a study of T cell repertoires in cytomegalovirus infection. TCRdb recomputed calls from the reads with MiXCR, one row per CDR3 protein. The sample yields about 770,000 distinct CDR3 sequences, around 29% seen once. These receptors' antigens are unknown. The starting material was cultured CD8+ T cells from PBMCs, obtained from culture after CMV antigen stimulation. The receptors were gathered from a human donor in good health (CMV status not recorded). Some clones in this sample may be carry-over from other donors' samples.

A word on this clonotype: A junction end diverges from the germline sequence, so it may reflect a read error. The chain joins TRBV7-6 to TRBJ2-2; maybe TRBD1 (5 bases). Germline V gene lookup returns CDR1 SGHVS and CDR2 FNYEAQ. The length of the CDR3 is 14 residues. Here the CDR3 DNA reads TGTGCCAGCAGCTATTCAGGGCCCACCGAGGAGCTGTTTTTT. Translation gives CASSYSGPTEELFF.

This clonotype was counted many times. The genes are TRBV19 and TRBJ2-5; 12 bases are shared with TRBD1. The CDR3 runs 17 residues. CDR1 and CDR2 (germline): LNHDA, SQIVND (reference sequence). Losses at the gene ends were 0 bases for V and 6 bases for J; bases not matched to a gene: 8. CDR3 in amino acids: CASSIDTWDRGLKTQYF. The CDR3 bases are TGTGCCAGTAGTATAGATACTTGGGACAGGGGGCTGAAGACCCAGTACTTC.

V gene TRBV5-6 combines with J gene TRBJ1-5; D call uncertain. V lost 5 bases to trimming and J lost 3 bases, with 12 bases between them. CDR3 length: 14 amino acids. The V gene's germline CDR1 is SGHDT and CDR2 YYEEEE. The CDR3 region is CASSFGRVNQPQHF. The CDR3 nucleotides read TGTGCCAGCAGTTTCGGACGGGTCAATCAGCCCCAGCATTTT.

The chain combines TRBV23-1 with TRBJ2-6; 7 positions match TRBD2. TRBV23-1 qualifies as an ORF whose function is uncertain. Trimming at V came to 4 bases and at J to 0 bases, leaving 6 bases not matched to a gene. The CDR3 contains 17 residues. The CDR3 here is CASSREGRFSGANVLTF. CDR3 bases: TGCGCCAGCAGTCGGGAGGGGCGATTCTCTGGGGCCAACGTCCTGACTTTC.

The genes are TRBV5-6 and TRBJ2-1; either TRBD1 or TRBD2 may fit D (5 bases each). Trimming left V 0 bases short and J 3 bases short, with 13 bases between. This CDR3 has 16 amino acids. Germline V gene sequence: CDR1 SGHDT, CDR2 YYEEEE. The CDR3: CASSLGVRGVYNEQFF. The CDR3 coding sequence is TGTGCCAGCAGCTTGGGGGTGAGGGGAGTCTACAATGAGCAGTTCTTC.

The chain uses TRBV12-3 or TRBV12-4 and TRBJ2-7, with 8 bases that match TRBD2. V dropped 5 bases and J dropped 4; count of bases not matched to a gene: 7. CDR3 length: 14 residues. CDR3 residues: CASSPGVAGYEQYF. DNA of the CDR3: TGTGCCAGCAGTCCGGGGGTAGCGGGGTACGAGCAGTACTTC.

The chain uses TRBV6-1 and TRBJ2-7, with a tentative D call TRBD1 (6 bases). The germline CDR1 and CDR2 sequences are MNHNS and SASEGT. The CDR3 is 15 residues long. The germline V and J ends were trimmed by 0 bases and 3 bases, with 12 bases remaining between them. CDR3 sequence reads: CASSEAPTGYYEQYF. In DNA, the CDR3 is TGTGCCAGCAGTGAAGCGCCGACAGGCTACTACGAGCAGTACTTC.

At least ten counts were recorded for this clonotype. J is TRBJ1-2 and V is TRBV15; D may be TRBD1 (6 bases). Trimming removed 5 bases from V and 4 bases from J, with 17 bases in between. The CDR3 spans 15 residues. Germline-derived CDR1 and CDR2 are LNHNV and YYDKDF (reference sequence). The CDR3 sequence is CATSPSGGRVYGYTF. CDR3 sequence (DNA): TGTGCCACCAGCCCCTCCGGGGGGCGAGTCTATGGCTACACCTTC.

This clonotype was counted only a few times. This chain connects TRBV12-5 to TRBJ1-1; 9 bases line up with TRBD1. Germline V lookup: CDR1 LGHNT, CDR2 FRNRAP. V was pared by 3 bases and J by 2 bases, with 13 bases of the junction left unmatched. This CDR3 contains 18 residues. The CDR3 DNA reads TGTGCTAGTGGTTTCGAGTCCGGGACAGGGACTTATAACACTGAAGCTTTCTTT. Protein product: CASGFESGTGTYNTEAFF.

The genes are TRBV19 and TRBJ1-6; 10 nucleotides align to TRBD1. The V gene's germline CDR1 is LNHDA and CDR2 SQIVND (reference sequence). The CDR3 consists of 16 residues. J lost 4 bases, V lost 6 bases, and 6 bases had no gene match. The CDR3 DNA sequence: TGTGCCAGTAGAAGGACAGGGGGAGATTATAATTCACCCCTCCACTTT. Protein: CASRRTGGDYNSPLHF.

V gene TRBV7-9 combines with J gene TRBJ2-3, with TRBD2 as a possible D gene (6 bases). Germline V gene lookup returns CDR1 SEHNR and CDR2 FQNEAQ (reference sequence). Trimming took off 4 bases at V and 5 bases at J, with 16 bases between the two ends. The CDR3 has 15 residues. The CDR3 region is CASSSPGRREDTQYF. CDR3 coding DNA: TGTGCCAGCAGCTCCCCGGGCAGGCGGGAAGATACGCAGTATTTT.

This clonotype came up once. The gene calls are TRBV20-1 and TRBJ2-7; D is perhaps TRBD1 (5 bases). V was trimmed by 3 bases and J by 3 bases, leaving 15 bases between them. This CDR3 is 14 amino acids long. CDR1 is DFQATT and CDR2 is SNEGSKA in the germline V gene (reference sequence). The CDR3 coding sequence is TGCAGTGCTAGTAGATGGGGCGAAAGCTACGAGCAGTACTTC. Its protein product is CSASRWGESYEQYF.

The chain combines TRBV6-5 with TRBJ2-3; TRBD2 agrees at 13 bases. From germline, CDR1 is MNHEY and CDR2 SVGAGI. The CDR3 is made up of 21 amino acids. The trim removed 2 bases at V and 0 bases at J, leaving 14 bases unmatched. CDR3 amino acids: CASSYAPGLAGAFSSTDTQYF. The CDR3 DNA is TGTGCCAGCAGTTACGCACCTGGACTAGCGGGGGCCTTTTCTAGCACAGATACGCAGTATTTT.

In this sample, this clonotype turned up a few times. The rearrangement uses TRBV2 and TRBJ2-7, with D perhaps TRBD1 (6 bases). Trimming pared 7 bases from V and 3 bases from J, leaving 7 bases between. Germline CDR1 is SNHLY and CDR2 is FYNNEI. The CDR3 length is 11 residues. The CDR3 spells CASKGVYEQYF. CDR3 sequence (DNA): TGTGCCAGCAAGGGGGTCTACGAGCAGTACTTC.

The table lists this clonotype with a few counts. The rearrangement joins TRBV27 to TRBJ2-1; TRBD1 aligns across 7 bases. V lost 2 bases to trimming and J lost 8 bases; unmatched junction nucleotides: 9. The V gene's germline CDR1 is MNHEY and CDR2 SMNVEV (reference sequence). This CDR3 is 15 amino acids long. CDR3 DNA: TGTGCCAGCAGTTTACGAGACAGGGCCATGGATGAGCAGTTCTTC. Protein sequence: CASSLRDRAMDEQFF.

This clonotype was observed many times. The V and J genes are TRBV5-4 and TRBJ2-5, with D possibly matching TRBD2 (6 bases). Trimming took 4 bases from V and 5 from J, leaving 12 bases between them. Germline CDR1 reads SGHNT; CDR2 reads YYREEE (reference sequence). The CDR3 runs 13 residues. The CDR3 sequence is CASSLPGDETQYF. For the CDR3, the DNA is TGTGCCAGCAGCCTACCGGGAGATGAGACCCAGTACTTC.

This chain uses TRBV18 with TRBJ1-5; 9 nucleotides align to TRBD1. This CDR3 has 17 residues. Germline CDR1 is KGHSH and CDR2 is LQKENI. V gave up 3 bases and J gave up 5 bases; unmatched junction bases: 11. CDR3 sequence: CASSPRDRDPPYQPQHF. The DNA for the CDR3 is TGTGCCAGCTCACCGCGGGACAGGGACCCTCCTTATCAGCCCCAGCATTTT.

This clonotype was detected many times. The V and J genes are TRBV7-8 and TRBJ1-1, with 8 bases aligning to TRBD1. CDR1 SGHVS and CDR2 FQNEAQ come from the germline V gene. J gave up 4 bases and V 3 bases, and 4 bases lay outside the gene matches. The CDR3 loop spans 14 amino acids. The CDR3 loop is CASSLTGAFTEAFF. In DNA, the CDR3 is TGTGCCAGCAGCTTGACAGGGGCTTTCACTGAAGCTTTCTTT. The full variable domain, with the rest looked up from reference TRBV7-8 and TRBJ1-1, is GAGVSQSPRYKVAKRGQDVALRCDPISGHVSLFWYQQALGQGPEFLTYFQNEAQLDKSGLPSDRFFAERPEGSVSTLKIQRTQQEDSAVYLCASSLTGAFTEAFFGQGTRLTVV.

The chain uses TRBV29-1 and TRBJ2-5, with 7 bases fitting TRBD1. CDR1 is SQVTM and CDR2 is ANQGSEA in the germline V gene. The V and J ends lost 4 bases and 4 bases, in that order; junction bases with no gene match: 9. This CDR3 spans 14 amino acids. Here the CDR3 reads CSVGYRGSGETQYF. CDR3 DNA: TGCAGCGTTGGCTACAGGGGATCGGGAGAGACCCAGTACTTC. Variable domain in full (rest from reference TRBV29-1 and TRBJ2-5): SAVISQKPSRDICQRGTSLTIQCQVDSQVTMMFWYRQQPGQSLTLIATANQGSEATYESGFVIDKFPISRPNLTFSTLTVSNMSPEDSSIYLCSVGYRGSGETQYFGPGTRLLVL.

There are a few counts of this clonotype. The chain links TRBV6-1 to TRBJ2-1, with 8 bases fitting TRBD2. This CDR3 is built from 15 residues. V was pared by 3 bases and J by 3 bases, with 4 bases of the junction left unmatched. CDR1 is MNHNS, CDR2 SASEGT, per germline. In nucleotides, the CDR3 is TGTGCCAGCAGTGAGGGGACTAGGAGCTACAATGAGCAGTTCTTC. It translates to CASSEGTRSYNEQFF.

Notes on this clonotype: This could be a read error, since a much larger clone is one nucleotide away. CDR3 DNA sequence: TGTGCCAGCAGCCAGAAGACAGGGAGCGTCAACGAGCAGTACTTC. Translated: CASSQKTGSVNEQYF. The rearrangement links TRBV7-8 to TRBJ2-7; TRBD1 matches at 7 bases. CDR3 length: 15 residues. Germline V CDR1 and CDR2: SGHVS, FQNEAQ. V lost 5 bases, J lost 5 bases, and 12 bases stayed unmatched. The complete variable domain, with remaining parts taken from reference TRBV7-8 and TRBJ2-7, reads GAGVSQSPRYKVAKRGQDVALRCDPISGHVSLFWYQQALGQGPEFLTYFQNEAQLDKSGLPSDRFFAERPEGSVSTLKIQRTQQEDSAVYLCASSQKTGSVNEQYFGPGTRLTVT.

This clonotype has a count of ten or more. Its ends do not fully match the called genes, so a read error is possible. The chain recombines TRBV12-3 or TRBV12-4 with TRBJ1-1; D gene ambiguous. The length of the CDR3 is 9 residues. The CDR3 is CASSLRAVW. For the CDR3, the DNA is TGTGCCAGCAGTTTAAGGGCCGTATGG.

This sequence joins TRBV12-3 or TRBV12-4 and TRBJ1-1; D uncertain. The CDR3 runs to 13 residues. Trimming took off 4 bases at V and 8 bases at J, with 14 bases between the two ends. The CDR3 loop reads CASSYPRVGEAFF. The DNA of the CDR3 is TGTGCCAGCAGTTATCCGAGGGTGGGCGAAGCTTTCTTT.

This clonotype was seen a few times. The chain has TRBV6-2 or TRBV6-3 and TRBJ1-1, with 10 bases identical to TRBD1. The V segment lost 5 bases and the J segment 1 base; nucleotides outside the gene matches: 13. Germline V gene lookup returns CDR1 MNHEY and CDR2 SVGEGT. The CDR3 totals 18 residues. The CDR3 DNA sequence: TGTGCCAGCAGTCTACGCGGGACAGGGGTACTAAAGAACACTGAAGCTTTCTTT. Protein: CASSLRGTGVLKNTEAFF.

The chain joins TRBV5-1 to TRBJ2-7; 9 nucleotides agree with TRBD2. Germline trimming cut 7 bases from V and 3 bases from J; bases unmatched to any gene: 8. This CDR3 spans 14 amino acids. Germline-derived CDR1 and CDR2 are SGHRS and YFSETQ. The CDR3 DNA reads as TGCGCCAGCCGCGGAGCGGGGGGAATCTACGAGCAGTACTTC. This encodes CASRGAGGIYEQYF.

The J gene is TRBJ2-5, the V gene TRBV12-3 or TRBV12-4; D uncertain. The germline V and J ends were trimmed by 4 bases and 4 bases, with 10 bases remaining between them. This CDR3 is 13 amino acids long. The CDR3 protein is CASSYGRRETQYF. The CDR3 DNA reads as TGTGCCAGCAGTTATGGCAGACGAGAGACCCAGTACTTC.

The chain couples TRBV11-1 to TRBJ2-1, with TRBD1 as a possible D gene (5 bases). Germline V gene sequence: CDR1 SGHAT, CDR2 FQDESV (reference sequence). This CDR3 contains 15 residues. V was cut by 4 bases and J by 2 bases, with 12 bases left in between. The CDR3 DNA is TGTGCCAGCAGCTACGACCTGGACACCTACAATGAGCAGTTCTTC. This gives the protein CASSYDLDTYNEQFF.

This clonotype was seen many times. The genes are TRBV7-6 and TRBJ2-2, with 7 bases identical to TRBD2. Germline CDR1 is SGHVS and CDR2 is FNYEAQ. The CDR3 is made up of 14 amino acids. Trimming cost V 1 base and J 10 bases; bases outside gene matches: 6. CDR3 DNA: TGTGCCAGCAGCTTAGATCGTGCGGGGGAGGAGCTGTTTTTT. Its protein product is CASSLDRAGEELFF.

The gene calls are TRBV7-9 and TRBJ1-5; 10 bases are a match to TRBD1. The trim removed 4 bases at V and 6 bases at J, leaving 9 bases unmatched. The CDR3 is 16 residues long. Germline lookup yields CDR1 SEHNR and CDR2 FQNEAQ (reference sequence). The CDR3 DNA reads TGTGCCAGCAGCTCGTCCCGGGACAGGGGAGGTCAGCCCCAGCATTTT. Protein: CASSSSRDRGGQPQHF.